This T cell receptor beta chain appears in the sequencing data of a study of blood T cells in healthy people across ages. This CDR3 is 15 amino acids long. Germline CDR1 SGHRS, CDR2 YFSETQ. V was clipped by 0 bases and J by 1 base; unmatched bases: 3. For the second PCR, which ran for roughly 7 to 11 cycles, a sample-barcoded 5' primer and a J-beta primer mix were used. MiXCR was run by TCRdb on the 5' RACE reads, yielding one entry per CDR3 protein. The sample lists about 1 million distinct CDR3 sequences, approximately 26% occurring once. The sample also formed part of further work on T cells of mothers and their children. As reported in that work: The sample comes from eight to ten healthy Caucasian donors: mothers and children. Related mother-child pairs showed slightly, non-significantly higher overlap than unrelated pairs.

This clonotype was sampled from a girl aged 2 to 9 in good health. This chain joins TRBV5-1 and TRBJ1-1; 7 bases align to TRBD1. Sequencing was carried out using blood. For the CDR3, the DNA is TGCGCCAGCAGCTTGGTCGGGACAGAGAACACTGAAGCTTTCTTT. Translated, it gives CASSLVGTENTEAFF. The full variable domain, in which reference TRBV5-1 and TRBJ1-1 provide the parts outside the CDR3, is KAGVTQTPRYLIKTRGQQVTLSCSPISGHRSVSWYQQTPGQGLQFLFEYFSETQRNKGNFPGRFSGRQFSNSRSEMNVSTLELGDSALYLCASSLVGTENTEAFFGQGTRLTVV.